This entry concerns a single TCR beta chain. This CDR3 contains 16 residues. Trimming cost V 4 bases and J 1 base, with 16 bases left between them. Per germline, CDR1 LNHDA and CDR2 SQIVND (reference sequence). The data were taken from a study of blood T cell repertoires in COVID-19. Study background: Sources were T cells, B-cell-depleted T cells, or PBMCs; the material itself was cDNA or gDNA.

Original analysis: It was from reference gene primer amplification that nucleated cell counts were estimated. The method was immunoSEQ multiplex PCR; TCRdb's version includes in-frame clones alone and lacks a portion of them. V and J calls and clone size are as listed in that table; D and trimming were resolved from the DNA. The sample shows some 190,000 clones, 70% to 80% of them seen only once. This receptor was taken from a woman aged 45 to 65 with active or convalescent COVID-19. The sequencing input was peripheral blood. The rearrangement joins TRBV19 to TRBJ1-1, with D unclear. The chain's CDR3 is CASSTGGLGGNTEAFF. For the CDR3, the DNA is TGTGCCAGTAGTACCGGAGGACTGGGCGGGAACACTGAAGCTTTCTTT.